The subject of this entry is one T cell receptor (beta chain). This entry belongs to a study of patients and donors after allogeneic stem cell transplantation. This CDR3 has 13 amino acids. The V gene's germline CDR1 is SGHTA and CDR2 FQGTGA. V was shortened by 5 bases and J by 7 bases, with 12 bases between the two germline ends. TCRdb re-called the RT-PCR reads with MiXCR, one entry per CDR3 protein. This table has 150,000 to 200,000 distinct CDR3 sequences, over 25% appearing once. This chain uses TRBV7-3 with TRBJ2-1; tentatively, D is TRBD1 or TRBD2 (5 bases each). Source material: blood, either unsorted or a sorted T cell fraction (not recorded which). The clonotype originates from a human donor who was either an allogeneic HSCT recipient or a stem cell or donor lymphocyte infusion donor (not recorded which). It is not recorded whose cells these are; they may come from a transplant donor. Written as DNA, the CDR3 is TGTGCCAGCAGCGGGGACGGCAGTAATGAGCAGTTCTTC. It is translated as CASSGDGSNEQFF.